The clone carrying this T cell receptor beta chain was counted between two and nine times. The target antigen is unknown. The data were obtained in a study of response to subunit inactivated influenza vaccine. The CDR3 runs to 16 residues. Germline V lookup: CDR1 SGHAT, CDR2 FQDESV (reference sequence). V trimming: 6 bases; J trimming: 2 bases; junction bases outside the gene matches: 9. TCRdb reprocessed the RT-PCR reads via MiXCR and lists one record per CDR3 protein. This table has 600,000 to 700,000 distinct CDR3 sequences, approximately 14% appearing once. General study points: Authors suggested each seasonal flu vaccination may recruit only limited numbers of new T cells.

The genes are TRBV11-1 and TRBJ2-1; 8 nucleotides align to TRBD2. The sample here was PBMCs from blood, taken about 14 days before vaccination. The receptor was isolated from a man aged 50-59 years who received an inactivated influenza vaccine. CDR3 sequence reads: CASSPQLAVPYNEQFF. In nucleotides, the CDR3 is TGTGCCAGCAGTCCACAACTAGCGGTTCCCTACAATGAGCAGTTCTTC. Variable domain in full (rest from reference TRBV11-1 and TRBJ2-1): EAEVAQSPRYKITEKSQAVAFWCDPISGHATLYWYRQILGQGPELLVQFQDESVVDDSQLPKDRFSAERLKGVDSTLKIQPAELGDSAMYLCASSPQLAVPYNEQFFGPGTRLTVL.